The next 10 T cell receptor beta chains were all read from a single sample in a study of T cells in Graves' hyperthyroidism and ophthalmopathy. It was RNA transcripts that yielded the amplified TCR beta CDR3 regions. HTBI primers were the set used in a first-round RT-PCR of the TCR CDR3. In TCRdb, the multiplex PCR reads were re-called with MiXCR into one record per CDR3 protein. The table shows about 660,000 distinct CDR3 sequences, with 45% occurring only once. The sequenced sample was peripheral blood or thyroid tissue (not recorded which). The receptors were gathered from an adult man with Graves' disease, either hyperthyroidism or ophthalmopathy (not recorded which).

This clonotype was counted between two and nine times. The chain combines TRBV4-1 with TRBJ1-5; D is unresolved. CDR3 size: 16 residues. V was clipped by 3 bases and J by 4 bases, with 16 bases between them. Looked up from germline, CDR1 is MGHRA and CDR2 is YSYEKL. CDR3 protein: CASSQEPGDRNQPQHF. For the CDR3, the DNA is TGCGCCAGCAGCCAGGAACCGGGAGACCGTAATCAGCCCCAGCATTTT.

A remark on this clonotype: This may be a read error: a much more frequent sequence differs by one nucleotide. CDR3 nucleotide sequence: TGCAGTGCTAGTACAGGGACGCACAAGCAGTACTTC. Translating it yields CSASTGTHKQYF. The V and J genes are TRBV20-1 and TRBJ2-7; D is perhaps TRBD1 (6 bases). CDR1 DFQATT and CDR2 SNEGSKA come from the germline V gene (reference sequence). V gave up 3 bases and J gave up 8 bases, with 14 bases separating them. This CDR3 is built from 12 residues.

The chain has TRBV10-3 and TRBJ1-5; the D is unclear. The CDR3 runs to 16 residues. V shed 3 bases and J shed 3 bases, with 15 bases lying between them. From germline, CDR1 is ENHRY and CDR2 SYGVKD. The CDR3 sequence: CAISEAGLMINQPQHF. Here the CDR3 DNA reads TGTGCCATCAGTGAAGCTGGGCTCATGATCAATCAGCCCCAGCATTTT.

The chain combines TRBV5-1 with TRBJ1-4; tentative D call: TRBD1 (6 bases). Trimming took off 4 bases at V and 6 bases at J, with 10 bases between the two ends. CDR3 length: 13 amino acids. CDR1 and CDR2 from the germline V gene are SGHRS and YFSETQ. This CDR3 reads CASSPSGDEKLFF. CDR3 bases: TGCGCCAGCAGCCCCTCAGGGGATGAAAAACTGTTTTTT.

This clonotype was counted ten times or more. The gene calls are TRBV7-3 and TRBJ2-7; 8 nucleotides line up with TRBD2. The ends lost 5 bases at V and 6 bases at J; junction bases unmatched: 6. Germline values: CDR1 SGHTA, CDR2 FQGTGA. The CDR3 has 13 amino acids. The CDR3 sequence: CASSGHSGGEQYF. CDR3 in DNA: TGTGCCAGCAGCGGCCACAGCGGGGGCGAGCAGTACTTC.

Note on this clonotype: This may come from a read error, since a much larger clone is one base off. The V call is TRBV7-8, the J call TRBJ1-1; D is unresolved. CDR3 size: 15 residues. Germline V gives CDR1 SGHVS, CDR2 FQNEAQ. Trimming stripped 2 bases from V and 4 bases from J, with 14 bases between. The chain's CDR3 is CASSLLGGMSTEAFF. The DNA for the CDR3 is TGTGCCAGCAGCTTATTAGGAGGGATGAGCACTGAAGCTTTCTTT.

This chain links TRBV5-1 with TRBJ1-4, with TRBD1 matching 8 bases. This CDR3 is built from 15 residues. Germline lookup yields CDR1 SGHRS and CDR2 YFSETQ. Losses at the gene ends were 4 bases for V and 6 bases for J; bases not matched to a gene: 8. CDR3 loop: CASSMGGTGDEKLFF. The CDR3 DNA reads as TGCGCCAGCAGCATGGGCGGGACAGGAGATGAAAAACTGTTTTTT.

The J gene is TRBJ1-1, the V gene TRBV25-1; D unclear. The CDR3 is 15 amino acids. The germline V and J ends were trimmed by 1 base and 0 bases, with 9 bases remaining between them. CDR1 MGHDK and CDR2 SYGVNS come from the germline V gene. DNA of the CDR3: TGTGCCAGCAGTGAATCTAGACCCTTGAACACTGAAGCTTTCTTT. Residues: CASSESRPLNTEAFF.

The chain couples TRBV29-1 to TRBJ1-3, with D maybe TRBD1 (5 bases). The CDR3 length is 13 residues. Germline V gene lookup returns CDR1 SQVTM and CDR2 ANQGSEA. V was clipped by 3 bases and J by 4 bases, with 10 bases between them. The CDR3: CSVDGGGGNTIYF. The CDR3 nucleotides are TGCAGCGTTGATGGGGGGGGAGGAAACACCATATATTTT. The whole variable domain, remainder taken from reference TRBV29-1 and TRBJ1-3, is SAVISQKPSRDICQRGTSLTIQCQVDSQVTMMFWYRQQPGQSLTLIATANQGSEATYESGFVIDKFPISRPNLTFSTLTVSNMSPEDSSIYLCSVDGGGGNTIYFGEGSWLTVV.

A note on this clonotype: A junction boundary mismatches the germline segment, possibly from a read error. The chain joins TRBV7-9 to TRBJ1-1, with D possibly being TRBD1 (5 bases). The CDR3 sequence is 16 residues long. Per the germline V gene, CDR1 is SEHNR and CDR2 is FQNEAQ (reference sequence). The CDR3 region has the DNA TGTGCCAGCGGCTTAGGGACCGCGGGCGACGGAAGAAAGGCTTTCTTT. This gives the protein CASGLGTAGDGRKAFF.